This is a list of T cell receptor beta chains from one sample in a study of OX40 agonist ivuxolimab in advanced cancers. Measured with immunoSEQ multiplex PCR; TCRdb has only the in-frame clones, and not every one. This table holds around 70,000 clones, about four fifths found once. This sample comprised CD4+ or CD8+ T cells sorted from blood, obtained in a trial of the OX40 agonist ivuxolimab. The receptors originated from an adult with an advanced solid tumor such as melanoma, head and neck, liver or kidney cancer. The CDR3 runs from the conserved cysteine through the conserved F or W. The D gene is left open where the match is weak. Size tells how often a clone was seen (once, few, many) or the class of an expanded clone, and some rows leave it out.

>TRBV28|TRBD1|.|TRBJ1-5|16
CASSPGTGGSNQPQHF
TGTGCCAGCAGTCCTGGGACAGGGGGGAGCAATCAGCCCCAGCATTTT
>TRBV6-5|.|.|TRBJ1-2|11
CASSGQSGYTF
TGTGCCAGCAGCGGACAGTCTGGCTACACCTTC
>TRBV5-1|.|.|TRBJ2-5|14
CASSLSGAQETQYF
TGCGCCAGCAGCTTGAGCGGAGCTCAAGAGACCCAGTACTTC
>TRBV6-5|TRBD2|.|TRBJ2-1|15
CASSDGLAVYNEQFF
TGTGCCAGCAGCGACGGACTAGCGGTCTACAATGAGCAGTTCTTC
>TRBV6-7|.|.|TRBJ2-7|12
CASPRTNYEQYF
TGTGCCAGCCCTCGGACAAACTACGAGCAGTACTTC
>TRBV7-2|.|.|TRBJ2-5|14
CASSLFEGQETQYF
TGTGCCAGCAGCCTGTTTGAGGGTCAAGAGACCCAGTACTTC
>TRBV6-1|TRBD1|few|TRBJ2-7|14
CASSEHRGPYEQYF
TGTGCCAGCAGTGAACACAGGGGGCCCTACGAGCAGTACTTC
>TRBV28|.|few|TRBJ1-1|13
CASSLLSNTEAFF
TGTGCCAGCAGTTTGCTCTCGAACACTGAAGCTTTCTTT
>TRBV14|.|.|TRBJ2-7|15
CASSLAGTGSYEQYF
TGTGCCAGCAGCCTCGCGGGGACCGGATCCTACGAGCAGTACTTC
>TRBV14|TRBD2|.|TRBJ2-3|17
CASSQLTNLAGSGSQYF
TGTGCCAGCAGCCAACTGACAAACCTAGCGGGCTCCGGGTCGCAGTATTTT
>TRBV7-8|TRBD2|.|TRBJ2-7|17
CASSSQSTSGSFYEQYF
TGTGCCAGCAGCTCCCAATCTACTAGCGGGAGTTTCTACGAGCAGTACTTC
>TRBV19|.|.|TRBJ1-3|14
CASRPGQTGNTIYF
TGTGCCAGCAGACCCGGCCAGACTGGAAACACCATATATTTT
>TRBV9|.|once|TRBJ2-1|11
CASARRDEQFF
TGTGCCAGCGCCCGGAGGGATGAGCAGTTCTTC
>TRBV6-1|.|.|TRBJ1-1|17
CASSESSLHRMNTEAFF
TGTGCCAGCAGTGAGTCAAGTCTACACAGAATGAACACTGAAGCCTTCTTT
>TRBV6-1|.|.|TRBJ1-3|15
CASNWDSSSGNTIYF
TGTGCCAGCAATTGGGACTCCAGCTCTGGAAACACCATATATTTT
>TRBV6-1|.|.|TRBJ2-7|15
CASSPGTASSYEQYF
TGTGCCAGCAGCCCCGGGACTGCTAGCTCCTACGAGCAGTACTTC
>TRBV2|TRBD2|.|TRBJ2-1|17
CASSEALLAGGSNEQFF
TGTGCCAGCAGTGAAGCGCTTCTAGCGGGAGGATCCAATGAGCAGTTCTTC
>TRBV7-9|.|.|TRBJ1-2|16
CASSLNPSAQAGGYTF
TGTGCCAGCAGCTTAAATCCTTCGGCCCAGGCGGGGGGCTACACCTTC
>TRBV6-5|TRBD2|.|TRBJ2-1|14
CASSYLAGETEQFF
TGTGCCAGCAGTTACTTAGCGGGAGAAACTGAGCAGTTCTTC
>TRBV9|.|.|TRBJ2-2|13
CASSVGGTGELFF
TGTGCCAGCAGCGTAGGGGGCACCGGGGAGCTGTTTTTT
>TRBV18|.|once|TRBJ1-2|14
CASSATPSDEGYTF
TGTGCCAGCTCAGCCACACCTTCCGACGAGGGCTACACCTTC
>TRBV5-4|.|.|TRBJ1-2|13
CASSFTGVFTYTF
TGTGCCAGCAGCTTCACGGGGGTCTTCACTTACACCTTC
>TRBV10-3|.|.|TRBJ1-6|15
CAISRDQGGNSPLHF
TGTGCCATCAGCCGAGACCAGGGCGGTAATTCACCCCTCCACTTT
>TRBV6-5|.|few|TRBJ1-2|15
CASSYSGGHPYGYTF
TGTGCCAGCAGTTACTCGGGTGGGCACCCCTATGGCTACACCTTC
>TRBV5-6|.|.|TRBJ1-4|15
CASSLWGVPSEKLFF
TGTGCCAGCAGCTTGTGGGGGGTGCCCTCAGAAAAACTGTTTTTT
>TRBV29-1|.|.|TRBJ2-5|13
CSVVRGAGETQYF
TGCAGCGTTGTTCGGGGGGCCGGTGAGACCCAGTACTTC
>TRBV10-3|.|.|TRBJ2-7|14
CAISESTSSREQYF
TGTGCCATCAGTGAGTCTACTAGCTCCCGTGAGCAGTACTTC
>TRBV11-2|TRBD2|.|TRBJ2-1|15
CASSLDRGLADEQFF
TGTGCCAGCAGCTTAGATAGGGGACTAGCGGATGAGCAGTTCTTC
>TRBV2|.|.|TRBJ2-1|11
CASSGRGEQFF
TGTGCCAGCAGTGGTCGGGGTGAGCAGTTCTTC
>TRBV12-5|.|.|TRBJ1-1|12
CASGLWNTEAFF
TGTGCTAGTGGTTTGTGGAACACTGAAGCTTTCTTT
>TRBV7-9|.|.|TRBJ1-1|11
CASSLEGTAFF
TGTGCCAGCAGCTTAGAGGGTACGGCTTTCTTT
>TRBV11-2|.|.|TRBJ2-2|13
CASSQTWTGELFF
TGTGCCAGCAGCCAGACGTGGACCGGGGAGCTGTTTTTT
>TRBV4-2|TRBD1|.|TRBJ2-7|15
CASSPMGQGSYEQYF
TGTGCCAGCAGCCCGATGGGACAGGGGTCCTACGAGCAGTACTTC
>TRBV21-1|.|.|TRBJ2-4|17
CASRACWGGVAKNIQYF
TGTGCCAGCCGCGCGTGTTGGGGGGGAGTGGCCAAAAACATTCAGTACTTC
>TRBV6-5|.|.|TRBJ1-1|14
CASSYSRGVTEAFF
TGTGCCAGCAGTTACTCGAGGGGTGTTACCGAAGCTTTCTTT
>TRBV6-6|.|once|TRBJ1-5|14
CASSLGTLDQPQHF
TGTGCCAGCAGCCTCGGGACTCTGGACCAGCCCCAGCATTTT
>TRBV7-6|.|.|TRBJ2-5|14
CASSLGTGGETQYF
TGTGCCAGCAGCTTAGGGACAGGAGGGGAGACCCAGTACTTC
>TRBV5-4|.|.|TRBJ1-1|11
CASSLGRVAFF
TGTGCCAGCAGCTTAGGACGGGTTGCTTTCTTT
>TRBV6-5|.|.|TRBJ1-5|15
CATMLSGQSNQPQHF
TGTGCCACCATGCTTTCGGGGCAGTCCAATCAGCCCCAGCATTTT
>TRBV28|TRBD1|.|TRBJ1-6|14
CASTLRTGQSPLHF
TGTGCCAGCACCCTAAGGACAGGGCAATCACCCCTCCACTTT
>TRBV28|TRBD1|.|TRBJ1-2|17
CASSRDRATLHNYGYTF
TGTGCCAGCAGCCGGGACAGGGCCACCCTACATAACTATGGCTACACCTTC
>TRBV21-1|.|.|TRBJ2-3|13
CATQAGEADTQYF
TGTGCCACCCAAGCGGGAGAAGCAGATACGCAGTATTTT
>TRBV7-7|TRBD1|.|TRBJ2-5|13
CASSLQDRETQYF
TGTGCTAGCAGCTTACAGGACAGGGAGACCCAGTACTTC
>TRBV28|TRBD1|few|TRBJ1-5|15
CASKRTGEITKPQHF
TGTGCCAGCAAAAGGACAGGAGAAATCACCAAACCCCAGCATTTT
>TRBV6-1|.|once|TRBJ1-5|12
CASSGGSQPQHF
TGTGCCAGCAGTGGAGGGAGTCAGCCCCAGCATTTT